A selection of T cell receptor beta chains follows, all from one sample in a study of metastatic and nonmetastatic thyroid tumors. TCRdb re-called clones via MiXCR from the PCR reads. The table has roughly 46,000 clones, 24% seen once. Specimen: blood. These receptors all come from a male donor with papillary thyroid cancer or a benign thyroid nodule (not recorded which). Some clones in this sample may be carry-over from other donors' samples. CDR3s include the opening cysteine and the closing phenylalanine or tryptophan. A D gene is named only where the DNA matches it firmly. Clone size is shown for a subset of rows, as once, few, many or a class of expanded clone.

CDR3 protein: CASSLVGGDTGELFF
CDR3 DNA: TGCGCCAGCAGCTTGGTGGGAGGTGACACCGGGGAGCTGTTTTTT
D gene: -
clone size: -
J gene: TRBJ2-2
V gene: TRBV5-1

CDR3 protein: CASSLLVGDEQYF
CDR3 DNA: TGTGCCAGCAGCTTGCTCGTCGGGGACGAGCAGTACTTC
D gene: -
clone size: -
J gene: TRBJ2-7
V gene: TRBV5-4

CDR3 protein: CASSLGGSYNEQFF
CDR3 DNA: TGTGCCAGCAGCTTAGGAGGTTCCTACAATGAGCAGTTCTTC
D gene: -
clone size: -
J gene: TRBJ2-1
V gene: TRBV11-3

CDR3 protein: CASSLGPFSGTKETQYF
CDR3 DNA: TGTGCCAGCAGCTTAGGCCCCTTTTCCGGGACCAAAGAGACCCAGTACTTC
D gene: -
clone size: many
J gene: TRBJ2-5
V gene: TRBV11-3

CDR3 protein: CASSLRCRNEQFF
CDR3 DNA: TGTGCCAGCAGCTTACGGTGCCGGAATGAGCAGTTCTTC
D gene: -
clone size: once
J gene: TRBJ2-1
V gene: TRBV7-8

CDR3 protein: CSASYDVSYEQYF
CDR3 DNA: TGCAGTGCCAGCTACGACGTTTCCTACGAGCAGTACTTC
D gene: -
clone size: many
J gene: TRBJ2-7
V gene: TRBV20-1

CDR3 protein: CASSLVGYGYTF
CDR3 DNA: TGTGCCAGCAGCTTAGTAGGGTACGGCTACACCTTC
D gene: -
clone size: once
J gene: TRBJ1-2
V gene: TRBV7-2

CDR3 protein: CASREGSKDTQYF
CDR3 DNA: TGTGCCAGCAGGGAAGGGTCAAAAGATACGCAGTATTTT
D gene: -
clone size: few
J gene: TRBJ2-3
V gene: TRBV28

CDR3 protein: CASSLGQGPFF
CDR3 DNA: TGTGCCAGCAGCTTGGGACAGGGTCCGTTCTTC
D gene: TRBD1
clone size: -
J gene: TRBJ2-1
V gene: TRBV13

CDR3 protein: CASRAPGTGNEKLFF
CDR3 DNA: TGTGCCAGCAGGGCTCCAGGGACAGGGAATGAGAAACTGTTTTTT
D gene: TRBD1
clone size: few
J gene: TRBJ1-4
V gene: TRBV25-1

CDR3 protein: CASSSRRGPYGYTF
CDR3 DNA: TGTGCCAGCAGTTCCCGACGGGGACCCTATGGCTACACCTTC
D gene: -
clone size: many
J gene: TRBJ1-2
V gene: TRBV28

CDR3 protein: CASSPLGPPHPPYEQYF
CDR3 DNA: TGTGCCAGCAGCCCACTGGGTCCCCCTCACCCCCCTTACGAGCAGTACTTC
D gene: -
clone size: few
J gene: TRBJ2-7
V gene: TRBV3-1

CDR3 protein: CASSLQTATNEKLLF
CDR3 DNA: TGTGCCAGCAGTCTACAGACGGCAACTAATGAAAAACTGCTTTTT
D gene: -
clone size: many
J gene: TRBJ1-4
V gene: TRBV6-1

CDR3 protein: CASSTTRTSIFYEQYF
CDR3 DNA: TGTGCCAGCAGCACAACCCGGACGTCAATTTTCTACGAGCAGTACTTC
D gene: -
clone size: many
J gene: TRBJ2-7
V gene: TRBV11-2

CDR3 protein: CASNQQGDYGYTF
CDR3 DNA: TGTGCCAGCAATCAACAGGGGGACTATGGCTACACCTTC
D gene: TRBD1
clone size: many
J gene: TRBJ1-2
V gene: TRBV2

CDR3 protein: CASSAVDEQYF
CDR3 DNA: TGTGCCAGCAGCGCGGTTGACGAGCAGTACTTC
D gene: -
clone size: medium-sized
J gene: TRBJ2-7
V gene: TRBV6-1

CDR3 protein: CASSPGLTRGEGEQFF
CDR3 DNA: TGTGCCAGCAGCCCCGGACTGACAAGGGGGGAGGGTGAGCAGTTCTTC
D gene: -
clone size: many
J gene: TRBJ2-1
V gene: TRBV7-3

CDR3 protein: CSARDRTLAGGELFF
CDR3 DNA: TGCAGTGCTAGAGATAGGACACTAGCAGGCGGGGAGCTGTTTTTT
D gene: -
clone size: many
J gene: TRBJ2-2
V gene: TRBV20-1

CDR3 protein: CASRRTGATAHNEQFF
CDR3 DNA: TGTGCCAGCAGGAGAACAGGGGCCACCGCCCACAATGAGCAGTTCTTC
D gene: TRBD1
clone size: -
J gene: TRBJ2-1
V gene: TRBV6-2/TRBV6-3

CDR3 protein: CASRARGLQFF
CDR3 DNA: TGTGCCAGCAGAGCCAGGGGGCTTCAGTTCTTC
D gene: TRBD1
clone size: many
J gene: TRBJ2-1
V gene: TRBV27

CDR3 protein: CASSPGQGADNEQFF
CDR3 DNA: TGCGCCAGCAGCCCCGGACAGGGGGCTGACAATGAGCAGTTCTTC
D gene: TRBD1
clone size: many
J gene: TRBJ2-1
V gene: TRBV5-1

CDR3 protein: CSARAPSAGGNSYEQYF
CDR3 DNA: TGCAGTGCTAGAGCACCGAGCGCGGGAGGCAATTCCTACGAGCAGTACTTC
D gene: TRBD2
clone size: -
J gene: TRBJ2-7
V gene: TRBV20-1

CDR3 protein: CASSLLGSRPQYF
CDR3 DNA: TGTGCCAGCAGTTTATTGGGCTCCCGTCCCCAGTACTTC
D gene: -
clone size: many
J gene: TRBJ2-5
V gene: TRBV27

CDR3 protein: CASKSVETQYF
CDR3 DNA: TGTGCCAGCAAATCAGTGGAGACCCAGTACTTC
D gene: -
clone size: medium-sized
J gene: TRBJ2-5
V gene: TRBV6-1

CDR3 protein: CASSWGQGPYEQYF
CDR3 DNA: TGTGCCAGTAGTTGGGGACAGGGGCCCTACGAGCAGTACTTC
D gene: TRBD1
clone size: medium-sized
J gene: TRBJ2-7
V gene: TRBV19

CDR3 protein: CATSRDLPGQGTDTQYF
CDR3 DNA: TGTGCCACCAGCAGAGATCTCCCGGGACAGGGAACAGATACGCAGTATTTT
D gene: TRBD1
clone size: many
J gene: TRBJ2-3
V gene: TRBV15

CDR3 protein: CASSQLPLFHPYGYTF
CDR3 DNA: TGTGCCAGCAGTCAACTACCGCTTTTCCACCCATATGGCTACACCTTC
D gene: -
clone size: -
J gene: TRBJ1-2
V gene: TRBV27

CDR3 protein: CASSVGDTQYF
CDR3 DNA: TGTGCCAGCAGCGTGGGAGATACGCAGTATTTT
D gene: -
clone size: many
J gene: TRBJ2-3
V gene: TRBV9

CDR3 protein: CVSSPRFSGELSF
CDR3 DNA: TGTGTCAGCTCACCACGGTTCTCCGGGGAGCTGTCTTTT
D gene: -
clone size: -
J gene: TRBJ2-2
V gene: TRBV18

CDR3 protein: CASSIVRPNYNEKFF
CDR3 DNA: TGTGCCAGTAGTATAGTTAGGCCGAACTACAATGAGAAGTTCTTC
D gene: -
clone size: -
J gene: TRBJ2-1
V gene: TRBV19

CDR3 protein: CATSPGTMNTEAFF
CDR3 DNA: TGTGCCACCTCACCCGGAACCATGAACACTGAAGCTTTCTTT
D gene: -
clone size: once
J gene: TRBJ1-1
V gene: TRBV6-1

CDR3 protein: CASSLATGTTPTDTQYF
CDR3 DNA: TGCGCCAGCAGCTTGGCTACCGGGACTACCCCGACAGATACGCAGTATTTT
D gene: TRBD2
clone size: -
J gene: TRBJ2-3
V gene: TRBV5-1

CDR3 protein: CASSLGVQEQYF
CDR3 DNA: TGTGCCAGCAGCTTAGGTGTTCAGGAGCAGTACTTC
D gene: -
clone size: many
J gene: TRBJ2-7
V gene: TRBV7-9

CDR3 protein: CASSLAGGFPEAFF
CDR3 DNA: TGTGCCAGCAGTTTAGCCGGAGGATTTCCTGAAGCTTTCTTT
D gene: -
clone size: many
J gene: TRBJ1-1
V gene: TRBV27

CDR3 protein: CASSLVRGMNTEAFF
CDR3 DNA: TGTGCCAGCAGCTTAGTCCGCGGAATGAACACTGAAGCTTTCTTT
D gene: -
clone size: -
J gene: TRBJ1-1
V gene: TRBV7-2

CDR3 protein: CASSNPAEAFF
CDR3 DNA: TGTGCCAGCAGTAACCCCGCTGAAGCTTTCTTT
D gene: -
clone size: -
J gene: TRBJ1-1
V gene: TRBV6-2/TRBV6-3

CDR3 protein: CASSLAEDSPLHF
CDR3 DNA: TGTGCCAGCAGCCTAGCAGAGGATTCACCCCTCCACTTT
D gene: -
clone size: few
J gene: TRBJ1-6
V gene: TRBV7-9

CDR3 protein: CANGGGAYEQYF
CDR3 DNA: TGTGCCAATGGGGGGGGGGCCTACGAGCAGTACTTC
D gene: TRBD2
clone size: many
J gene: TRBJ2-7
V gene: TRBV30

CDR3 protein: CASSYSTVRIHNSPLHF
CDR3 DNA: TGTGCCAGCAGTTACTCGACGGTCAGAATCCATAATTCACCCCTCCACTTT
D gene: -
clone size: -
J gene: TRBJ1-6
V gene: TRBV6-2/TRBV6-3

CDR3 protein: CASSKTYSNHPHHF
CDR3 DNA: TGTGCCAGCAGTAAAACATATAGCAATCATCCCCATCATTTT
D gene: -
clone size: -
J gene: TRBJ1-5
V gene: TRBV28

CDR3 protein: CASSLTSGSPAYNEQFF
CDR3 DNA: TGTGCCAGCAGTCTTACTAGCGGGAGTCCAGCCTACAATGAGCAGTTCTTC
D gene: TRBD2
clone size: few
J gene: TRBJ2-1
V gene: TRBV6-5

CDR3 protein: CAISESVLAPTDTQYF
CDR3 DNA: TGTGCCATCAGTGAGTCTGTACTAGCCCCCACAGATACGCAGTATTTT
D gene: -
clone size: many
J gene: TRBJ2-3
V gene: TRBV10-3

CDR3 protein: CASSRTAGADEQYF
CDR3 DNA: TGTGCCAGCTCACGGACGGCGGGGGCGGACGAGCAGTACTTC
D gene: -
clone size: medium-sized
J gene: TRBJ2-7
V gene: TRBV18

CDR3 protein: CACSNSGLERGEQFF
CDR3 DNA: TGTGCCTGCAGTAACAGCGGCCTCGAGCGGGGTGAGCAGTTCTTC
D gene: TRBD2
clone size: many
J gene: TRBJ2-1
V gene: TRBV28

CDR3 protein: CASSTGVNEQFF
CDR3 DNA: TGTGCCAGCTCGACAGGGGTAAATGAGCAGTTCTTC
D gene: TRBD1
clone size: many
J gene: TRBJ2-1
V gene: TRBV6-1

CDR3 protein: CSASGTSGGAGYEQYF
CDR3 DNA: TGCAGTGCTAGCGGGACTAGCGGGGGGGCCGGCTACGAGCAGTACTTC
D gene: TRBD2
clone size: -
J gene: TRBJ2-7
V gene: TRBV20-1

CDR3 protein: CSATRQGRTEAFF
CDR3 DNA: TGCAGTGCTACGCGACAGGGAAGGACTGAAGCTTTCTTT
D gene: TRBD1
clone size: -
J gene: TRBJ1-1
V gene: TRBV20-1

CDR3 protein: CASSGDGDEQFF
CDR3 DNA: TGTGCCAGCAGCGGGGACGGGGATGAGCAGTTCTTC
D gene: -
clone size: few
J gene: TRBJ2-1
V gene: TRBV11-3

CDR3 protein: CASSYSWRNTGELFF
CDR3 DNA: TGTGCCAGCAGTTACTCTTGGAGGAACACCGGGGAGCTGTTTTTT
D gene: -
clone size: many
J gene: TRBJ2-2
V gene: TRBV6-5

CDR3 protein: CASSDSNSYEQYF
CDR3 DNA: TGTGCCAGCAGTGACAGTAACTCCTACGAGCAGTACTTC
D gene: -
clone size: medium-sized
J gene: TRBJ2-7
V gene: TRBV27

CDR3 protein: CASSFRDRYNEQFF
CDR3 DNA: TGCGCCAGCAGCTTTCGGGACCGATACAATGAGCAGTTCTTC
D gene: -
clone size: -
J gene: TRBJ2-1
V gene: TRBV5-1

CDR3 protein: CASSPRENQPQHF
CDR3 DNA: TGTGCCAGCAGCCCCAGGGAGAATCAGCCCCAGCATTTT
D gene: -
clone size: many
J gene: TRBJ1-5
V gene: TRBV6-2/TRBV6-3

CDR3 protein: CASSRRQPQHF
CDR3 DNA: TGTGCCAGCTCACGACGGCAGCCCCAGCATTTT
D gene: -
clone size: many
J gene: TRBJ1-5
V gene: TRBV18